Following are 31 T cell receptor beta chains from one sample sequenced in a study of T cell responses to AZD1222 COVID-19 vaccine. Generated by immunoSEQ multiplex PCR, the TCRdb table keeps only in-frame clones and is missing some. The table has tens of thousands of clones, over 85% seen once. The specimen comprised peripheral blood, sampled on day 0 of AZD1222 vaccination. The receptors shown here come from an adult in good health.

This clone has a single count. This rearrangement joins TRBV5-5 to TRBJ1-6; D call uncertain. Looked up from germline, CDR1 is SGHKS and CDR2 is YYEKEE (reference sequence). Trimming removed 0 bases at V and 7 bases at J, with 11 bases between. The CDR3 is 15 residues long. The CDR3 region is CASSLEGPGNSPLHF. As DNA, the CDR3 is TGTGCCAGCAGCTTGGAGGGTCCCGGGAATTCACCCCTCCACTTT.

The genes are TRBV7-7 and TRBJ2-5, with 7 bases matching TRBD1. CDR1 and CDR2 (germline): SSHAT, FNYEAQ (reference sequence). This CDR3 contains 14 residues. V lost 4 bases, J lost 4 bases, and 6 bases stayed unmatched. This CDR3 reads CASSSTGAGETQYF. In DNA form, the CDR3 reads TGTGCCAGCAGCTCAACAGGGGCAGGAGAGACCCAGTACTTC.

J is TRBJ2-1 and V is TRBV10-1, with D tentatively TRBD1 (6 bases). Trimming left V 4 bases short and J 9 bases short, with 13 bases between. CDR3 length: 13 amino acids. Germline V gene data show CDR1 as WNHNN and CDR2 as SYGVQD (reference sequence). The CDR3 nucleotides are TGCGCCAGCAGTGCACAGGGTAAGGGTGAGCAGTTCTTC. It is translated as CASSAQGKGEQFF.

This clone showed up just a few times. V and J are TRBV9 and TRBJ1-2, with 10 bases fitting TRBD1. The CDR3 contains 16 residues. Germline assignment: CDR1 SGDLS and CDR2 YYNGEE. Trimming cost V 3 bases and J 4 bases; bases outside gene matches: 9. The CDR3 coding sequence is TGTGCCAGCAGCGCGGGACAGGGGCCCTCCGGCTATGGCTACACCTTC. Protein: CASSAGQGPSGYGYTF. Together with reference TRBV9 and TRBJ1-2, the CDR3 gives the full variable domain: DSGVTQTPKHLITATGQRVTLRCSPRSGDLSVYWYQQSLDQGLQFLIQYYNGEERAKGNILERFSAQQFPDLHSELNLSSLELGDSALYFCASSAGQGPSGYGYTFGSGTRLTVV.

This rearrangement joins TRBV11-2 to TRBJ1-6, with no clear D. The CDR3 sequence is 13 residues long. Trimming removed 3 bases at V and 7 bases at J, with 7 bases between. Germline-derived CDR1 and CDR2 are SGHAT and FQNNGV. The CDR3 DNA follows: TGTGCCAGCAGCTTCGGGTTAAATTCACCCCTCCACTTT. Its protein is CASSFGLNSPLHF.

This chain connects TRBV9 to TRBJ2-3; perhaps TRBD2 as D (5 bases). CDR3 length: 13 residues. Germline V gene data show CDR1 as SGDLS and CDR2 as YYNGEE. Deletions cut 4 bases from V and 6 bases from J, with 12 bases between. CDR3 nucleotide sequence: TGTGCCAGCAGCCCCCCGGGGTACGATACGCAGTATTTT. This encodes CASSPPGYDTQYF. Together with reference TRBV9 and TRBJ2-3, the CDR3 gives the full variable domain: DSGVTQTPKHLITATGQRVTLRCSPRSGDLSVYWYQQSLDQGLQFLIQYYNGEERAKGNILERFSAQQFPDLHSELNLSSLELGDSALYFCASSPPGYDTQYFGPGTRLTVL.

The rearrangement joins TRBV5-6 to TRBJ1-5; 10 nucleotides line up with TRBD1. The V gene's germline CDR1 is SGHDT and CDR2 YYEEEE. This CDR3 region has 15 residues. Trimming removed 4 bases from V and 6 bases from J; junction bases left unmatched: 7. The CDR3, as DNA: TGTGCCAGCAGCACCTGGACAGGGGGGAGTCAGCCCCAGCATTTT. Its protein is CASSTWTGGSQPQHF.

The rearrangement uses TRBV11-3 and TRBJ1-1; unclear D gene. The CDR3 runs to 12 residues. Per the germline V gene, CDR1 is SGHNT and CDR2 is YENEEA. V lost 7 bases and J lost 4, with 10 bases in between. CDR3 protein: CASNSFSTEAFF. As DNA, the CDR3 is TGTGCCAGCAACTCCTTCAGCACTGAAGCTTTCTTT. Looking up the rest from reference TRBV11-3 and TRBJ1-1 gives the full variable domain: EAGVVQSPRYKIIEKKQPVAFWCNPISGHNTLYWYLQNLGQGPELLIRYENEEAVDDSQLPKDRFSAERLKGVDSTLKIQPAELGDSAVYLCASNSFSTEAFFGQGTRLTVV.

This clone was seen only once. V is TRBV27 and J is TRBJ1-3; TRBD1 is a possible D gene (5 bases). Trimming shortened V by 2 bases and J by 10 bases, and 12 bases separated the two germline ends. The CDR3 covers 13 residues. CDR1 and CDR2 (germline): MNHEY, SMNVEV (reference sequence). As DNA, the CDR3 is TGTGCCAGCAGTTTAAAGGGGAGTCGGACCATATATTTT. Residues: CASSLKGSRTIYF.

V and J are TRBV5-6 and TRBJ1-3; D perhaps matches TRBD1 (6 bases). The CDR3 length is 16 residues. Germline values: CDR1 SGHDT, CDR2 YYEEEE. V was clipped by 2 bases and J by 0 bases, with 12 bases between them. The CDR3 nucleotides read TGTGCCAGCAGCTTACTACAGGGACTCTCTGGAAACACCATATATTTT. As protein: CASSLLQGLSGNTIYF.

CDR3 coding DNA: TGTGCCAGCAGCGTAGGTTTCCTTAGCGGGGGTATAGATACGCAGTATTTT. Translation: CASSVGFLSGGIDTQYF. The chain links TRBV9 to TRBJ2-3; 9 bases line up with TRBD2. Germline-derived CDR1 and CDR2 are SGDLS and YYNGEE. The CDR3 covers 17 residues. The V gene end was trimmed by 0 bases and the J gene end by 5 bases; junction bases not matched to a gene: 10.

CDR3 in DNA: TGTGCCAGCGGGGCGAATGGCTACCAGCAGACCCAGTACTTC. Protein sequence: CASGANGYQQTQYF. V gene TRBV2 combines with J gene TRBJ2-5, with D possibly TRBD1 on 5 matching bases. From germline, CDR1 is SNHLY and CDR2 FYNNEI. V was trimmed by 8 bases and J by 6 bases, leaving 19 bases between them. The CDR3 loop spans 14 amino acids.

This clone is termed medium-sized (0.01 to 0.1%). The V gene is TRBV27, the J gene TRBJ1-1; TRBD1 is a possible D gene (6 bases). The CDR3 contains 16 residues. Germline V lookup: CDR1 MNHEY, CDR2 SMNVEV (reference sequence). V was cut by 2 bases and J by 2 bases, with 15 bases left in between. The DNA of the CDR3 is TGTGCCAGCAGTTTACAGGCCGGACAGACCAACACTGAAGCTTTCTTT. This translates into CASSLQAGQTNTEAFF.

In DNA, the CDR3 is TGCGCCAGCAGCCAAGATAATTCGAACACTGAAGCTTTCTTT. It translates to CASSQDNSNTEAFF. The rearrangement joins TRBV4-3 to TRBJ1-1; D gene ambiguous. This CDR3 has 14 residues. Between the trimmed V and J ends, which lost 0 bases and 1 base, there was a span of 6 bases. Germline V gives CDR1 LGHNA, CDR2 YSLEER.

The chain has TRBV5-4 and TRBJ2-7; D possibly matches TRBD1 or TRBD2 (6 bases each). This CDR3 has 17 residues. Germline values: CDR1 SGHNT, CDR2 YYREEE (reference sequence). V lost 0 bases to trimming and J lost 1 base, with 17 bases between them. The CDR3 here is CASSLALSGGGSYEQYF. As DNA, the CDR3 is TGTGCCAGCAGCTTGGCGTTGAGCGGAGGGGGGTCCTACGAGCAGTACTTC.

DNA of the CDR3: TGTGCCAGCAGCTTAACTACCGGGACAGGGGGAAACACCATATATTTT. Protein sequence: CASSLTTGTGGNTIYF. The rearrangement uses TRBV7-9 and TRBJ1-3, with 9 bases identical to TRBD1. Germline V gene sequence: CDR1 SEHNR, CDR2 FQNEAQ (reference sequence). The CDR3 runs to 16 residues. V gave up 2 bases and J gave up 4 bases; unmatched junction bases: 6.

The CDR3 DNA reads TGTGCCTGGAGTGAGCTTAGGGGGACTGGAAACACCATATATTTT. Its translation: CAWSELRGTGNTIYF. This rearrangement joins TRBV30 to TRBJ1-3; a possible D gene is TRBD1 (6 bases). V was clipped by 1 base and J by 2 bases, with 12 bases between them. Looked up from germline, CDR1 is GTSNPN and CDR2 is SVGIG (reference sequence). This CDR3 has 15 amino acids.

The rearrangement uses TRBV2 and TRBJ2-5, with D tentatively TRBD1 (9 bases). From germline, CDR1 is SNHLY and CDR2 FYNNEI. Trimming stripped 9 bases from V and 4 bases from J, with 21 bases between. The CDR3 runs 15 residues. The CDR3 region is CASQRTGAGGETQYF. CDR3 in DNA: TGTGCCAGTCAAAGGACAGGGGCGGGAGGAGAGACCCAGTACTTC.

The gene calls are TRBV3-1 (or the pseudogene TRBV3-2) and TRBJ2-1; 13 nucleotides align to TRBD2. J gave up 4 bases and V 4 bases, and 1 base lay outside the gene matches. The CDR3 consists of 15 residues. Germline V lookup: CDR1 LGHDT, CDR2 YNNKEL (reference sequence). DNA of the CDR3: TGTGCCAGCAGCCCGGGACTAGCGGGGTACAATGAGCAGTTCTTC. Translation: CASSPGLAGYNEQFF.

The chain's CDR3 is CASSLGTGEVGYTF. The CDR3 bases are TGTGCCAGCAGCTTGGGGACAGGGGAGGTTGGCTACACCTTC. The V call is TRBV5-8, the J call TRBJ1-2, with 9 positions matching TRBD1. The CDR3 spans 14 residues. Trimming removed 0 bases from V and 7 bases from J; junction bases left unmatched: 4. Germline V gives CDR1 SGHTS, CDR2 YDEGEE.

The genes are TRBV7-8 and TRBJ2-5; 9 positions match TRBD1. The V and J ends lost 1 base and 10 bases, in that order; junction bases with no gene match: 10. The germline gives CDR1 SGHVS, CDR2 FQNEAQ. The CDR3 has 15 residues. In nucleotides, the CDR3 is TGTGCCAGCAGCTTAGGGGACAGGGCCATAGGGGGCCAGTACTTC. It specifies CASSLGDRAIGGQYF.

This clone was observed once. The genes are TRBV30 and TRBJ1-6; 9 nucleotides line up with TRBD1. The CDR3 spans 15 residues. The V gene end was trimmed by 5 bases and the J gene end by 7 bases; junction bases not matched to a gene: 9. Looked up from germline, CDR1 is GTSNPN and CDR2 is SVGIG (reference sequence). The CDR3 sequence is CAWVTGGANNSPLHF. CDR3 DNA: TGTGCCTGGGTAACAGGGGGCGCAAACAATTCACCCCTCCACTTT.

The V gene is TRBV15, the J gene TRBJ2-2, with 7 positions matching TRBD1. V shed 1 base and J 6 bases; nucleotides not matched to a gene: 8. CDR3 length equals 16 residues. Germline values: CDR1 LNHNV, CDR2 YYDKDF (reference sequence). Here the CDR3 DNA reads TGTGCCACCAGCAGAGGACAGGGATATTCCCCCGGGGAGCTGTTTTTT. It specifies CATSRGQGYSPGELFF.

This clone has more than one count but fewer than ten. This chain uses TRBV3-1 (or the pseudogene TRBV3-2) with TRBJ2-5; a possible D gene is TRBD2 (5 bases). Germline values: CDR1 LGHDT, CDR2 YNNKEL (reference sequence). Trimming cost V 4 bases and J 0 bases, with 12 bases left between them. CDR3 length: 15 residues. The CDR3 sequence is CASSPYLRDQETQYF. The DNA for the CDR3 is TGTGCCAGCAGCCCCTATCTGCGGGACCAAGAGACCCAGTACTTC.

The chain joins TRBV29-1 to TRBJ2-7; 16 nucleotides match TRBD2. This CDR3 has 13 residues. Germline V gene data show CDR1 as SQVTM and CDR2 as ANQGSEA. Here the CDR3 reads CSGTSGREDEQYF. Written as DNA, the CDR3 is TGCAGTGGGACTAGCGGGAGGGAGGACGAGCAGTACTTC.

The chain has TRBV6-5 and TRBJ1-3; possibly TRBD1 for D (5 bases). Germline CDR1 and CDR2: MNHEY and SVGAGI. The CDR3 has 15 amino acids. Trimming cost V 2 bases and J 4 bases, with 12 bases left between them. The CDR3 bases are TGTGCCAGCAGTTACCCGGGGCCCTCGGGAAACACCATATATTTT. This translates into CASSYPGPSGNTIYF.

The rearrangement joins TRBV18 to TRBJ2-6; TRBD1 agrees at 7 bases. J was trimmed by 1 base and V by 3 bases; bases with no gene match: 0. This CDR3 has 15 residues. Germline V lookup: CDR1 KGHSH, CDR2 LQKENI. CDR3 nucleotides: TGTGCCAGCTCACCGGACAGGTCTGGGGCCAACGTCCTGACTTTC. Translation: CASSPDRSGANVLTF.

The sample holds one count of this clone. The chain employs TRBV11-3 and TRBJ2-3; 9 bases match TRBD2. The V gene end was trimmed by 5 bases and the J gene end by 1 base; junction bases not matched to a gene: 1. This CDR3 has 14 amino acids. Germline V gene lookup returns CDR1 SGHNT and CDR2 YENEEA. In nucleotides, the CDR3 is TGTGCCAGCAGCCGGACTAGCGGCACAGATACGCAGTATTTT. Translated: CASSRTSGTDTQYF.

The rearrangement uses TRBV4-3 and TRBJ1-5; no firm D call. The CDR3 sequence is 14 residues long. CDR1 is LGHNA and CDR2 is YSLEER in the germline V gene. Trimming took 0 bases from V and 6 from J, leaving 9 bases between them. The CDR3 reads CASSQDFGRQPQHF. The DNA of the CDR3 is TGCGCCAGCAGCCAAGATTTTGGGCGTCAGCCCCAGCATTTT.

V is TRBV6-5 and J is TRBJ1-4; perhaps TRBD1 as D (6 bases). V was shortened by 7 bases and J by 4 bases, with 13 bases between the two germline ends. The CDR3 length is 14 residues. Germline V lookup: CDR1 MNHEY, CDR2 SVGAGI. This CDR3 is CASKHRGYNEKLFF. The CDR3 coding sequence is TGTGCCAGCAAGCATAGGGGGTATAATGAAAAACTGTTTTTT.

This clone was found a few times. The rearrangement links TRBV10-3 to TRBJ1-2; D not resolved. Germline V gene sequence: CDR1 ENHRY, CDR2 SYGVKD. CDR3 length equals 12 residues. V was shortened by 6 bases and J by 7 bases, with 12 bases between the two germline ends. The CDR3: CAIRPEGSGYTF. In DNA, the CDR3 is TGTGCCATCAGGCCGGAGGGATCTGGCTACACCTTC.